This entry features one T cell receptor beta chain sequence. Its matching antigen is unknown. How the authors handled the data: ImmunoSEQ junction-only sequences lacked quality scores, so their filtering differed. Some clones are missing from TCRdb's copy, which holds only in-frame ones; the method was immunoSEQ multiplex PCR. V and J calls and clone size are given by that table; D and trimming were obtained from the DNA. This sample carries about 330,000 clones, around 86% of them seen once, and the ten largest clones take under 20%. This sample stems from a study of shared clonotypes between healthy human individuals. On the study more broadly: Three plates each covered CD4 naive and memory; CD8 naive two, CD8 memory one. Study-level results: Sampling used blood alone; tissue repertoires probably differ.

With 4 bases clipped from V and 2 bases from J, the junction kept 5 bases outside the gene matches. CDR1 and CDR2 from the germline V gene are SGHRS and YFSETQ. CDR3 length: 15 residues. The rearrangement links TRBV5-1 to TRBJ2-1; 8 nucleotides match TRBD2. This sequence originates from a man between 18 and 35 years old in good health. The sequencing input was memory CD8+ T cells sorted from blood. The subset is: CD45RO+ cells pooled with CCR7-negative TemRA cells. The CDR3 DNA reads as TGCGCCAGCAGCCTGTCGACTAGCGCCTACAATGAGCAGTTCTTC. This sequence encodes CASSLSTSAYNEQFF.